This T cell receptor (beta chain) was identified in a study of blood T cell repertoires in COVID-19. Study-level background: Researchers got acute and convalescent COVID-19 samples from the United States, Italy and Spain. Sources were T cells, B-cell-depleted T cells, or PBMCs; the material itself was cDNA or gDNA.

The CDR3 totals 15 residues. Germline V gene data show CDR1 as SGHTA and CDR2 as FQGTGA. V lost 1 base to trimming and J lost 0 bases, with 8 bases between them. Methods used by the authors: How many nucleated cells were present was estimated from reference gene primer amplification. Sequencing used immunoSEQ multiplex PCR; TCRdb keeps in-frame clones, though not all of them. V and J calls plus clone size are reproduced from that table; the DNA served to infer D and trimming. The sample comprises about 40,000 clones, approximately 90% of which are singletons, and about 2.4% rests with the top ten. Sequencing was done on a sample of peripheral blood. The sequence came from a human donor in a cohort sampled during active COVID-19. The chain combines TRBV7-3 with TRBJ2-3; perhaps TRBD1 as D (5 bases). CDR3 bases: TGTGCCAGCAGCTTAAACCCAGGGAGCACAGATACGCAGTATTTT. It codes for CASSLNPGSTDTQYF.